The clone carrying this T cell receptor (beta chain) was counted a few times. As originally analysed: Reference gene primers were amplified, and this amplification served to estimate nucleated cell counts. Assay used: immunoSEQ multiplex PCR; TCRdb lists only in-frame clones, some missing. The V and J calls and the clone size are those of that table, but D and trimming were determined from the DNA. Here the sample spans just over 75,000 clones, 75% to 90% being singletons. This sample is drawn from a study of blood T cell repertoires in COVID-19. The overall study: Both acute and convalescent COVID-19 samples were obtained from the United States, Italy and Spain.

Trimming took 8 bases from V and 2 from J, leaving 13 bases between them. The CDR3 is 15 residues long. Germline assignment: CDR1 LNHDA and CDR2 SQIVND (reference sequence). This clonotype was sampled from a man aged 55 to 70 with active or convalescent COVID-19. V and J are TRBV19 and TRBJ1-6; the D gene is possibly TRBD1 (5 bases). Sequencing was performed on peripheral blood. The CDR3, as DNA: TGTGCCAGTGGGGCAGGCGGGACCTATAATTCACCCCTCCACTTT. Residues: CASGAGGTYNSPLHF.